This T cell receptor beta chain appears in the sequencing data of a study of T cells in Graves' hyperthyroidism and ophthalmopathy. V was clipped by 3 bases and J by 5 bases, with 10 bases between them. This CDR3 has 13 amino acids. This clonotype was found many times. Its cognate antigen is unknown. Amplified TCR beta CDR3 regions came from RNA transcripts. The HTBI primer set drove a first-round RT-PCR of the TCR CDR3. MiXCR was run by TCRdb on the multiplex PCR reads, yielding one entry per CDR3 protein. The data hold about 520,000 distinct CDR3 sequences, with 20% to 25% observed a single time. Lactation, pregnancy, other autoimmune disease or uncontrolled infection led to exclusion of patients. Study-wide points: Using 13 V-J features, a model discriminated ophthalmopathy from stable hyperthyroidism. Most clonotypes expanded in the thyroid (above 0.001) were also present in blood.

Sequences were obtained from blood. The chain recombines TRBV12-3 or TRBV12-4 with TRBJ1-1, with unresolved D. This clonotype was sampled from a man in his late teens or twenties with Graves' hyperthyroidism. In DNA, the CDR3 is TGTGCCAGCAGTTTCCACACGGGGACTGAAGCTTTCTTT. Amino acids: CASSFHTGTEAFF.